The T cell receptor beta chain described here comes from a study of chemoradiotherapy in HPV16-positive cancers. Sequencing was performed with immunoSEQ multiplex PCR; in TCRdb, only in-frame clones are kept and a portion is missing. The sample has roughly 16,000 clones; 90% are singletons. V lost 1 base and J lost 2, with 10 bases in between. The CDR3 consists of 15 residues. CDR1 LNHNV and CDR2 YYDKDF come from the germline V gene (reference sequence). The sample here was blood, taken from a patient who underwent chemoradiotherapy. This TCR came from a human donor with HPV-associated anogenital cancer. This chain links TRBV15 with TRBJ2-3; the D gene could be TRBD1 or TRBD2 (5 bases each). The CDR3, as DNA: TGTGCCACCAGCAGAGGAGGGGCGGCCACAGATACGCAGTATTTT. Amino acid sequence: CATSRGGAATDTQYF.